These T cell receptor beta chains were read from a single sample in a study of memory CD4+ T cells and cytomegalovirus serostatus. The assay was immunoSEQ multiplex PCR, and TCRdb's table has in-frame clones only and misses some. Found here are about 54,000 clones, 70% to 85% of them singletons; the top ten hold about 2.7%. What was sequenced was memory CD4+ T cells from blood. The source of these receptors is an adult in good health and CMV-seropositive. CDR3s leave out the opening cysteine and the closing phenylalanine or tryptophan. Each record gives: J gene, V gene, CDR3 protein.

J: TRBJ1-5; V: TRBV25-1; CDR3: ASRGTGGSNQPQH
J: TRBJ2-3; V: TRBV2; CDR3: ASKRGTTDTQY
J: TRBJ1-2; V: TRBV11-3; CDR3: ASSLTRTGVNGYT
J: TRBJ1-1; V: TRBV28; CDR3: ASSLEENGGAF
J: TRBJ2-5; V: TRBV28; CDR3: ASSTRTSGSKETQY
J: TRBJ2-1; V: TRBV4-3; CDR3: ASSLRHINYNEQF
J: TRBJ2-6; V: TRBV9; CDR3: ASSVDQGAQGANVLT
J: TRBJ2-3; V: TRBV7-2; CDR3: ASSLARLAGVTDTQY
J: TRBJ1-2; V: TRBV6-5; CDR3: ASRRTGSNYGYT
J: TRBJ1-2; V: TRBV19; CDR3: ASKGRRTGFLDGYT
J: TRBJ2-3; V: TRBV6-6; CDR3: ASSPTSDTQY
J: TRBJ2-1; V: TRBV4-1; CDR3: ASSQDQDYNEQF
J: TRBJ1-1; V: TRBV4-3; CDR3: ASSHVSGTRNTEAF
J: TRBJ2-3; V: TRBV29-1; CDR3: SVPGTSASTDTQY
J: TRBJ2-3; V: TRBV6-1; CDR3: ASRENRRGSDTQY
J: TRBJ1-2; V: TRBV6-1; CDR3: ASARVDPPHGYT
J: TRBJ2-7; V: TRBV28; CDR3: ASSSSGTGPYEQY
J: TRBJ2-1; V: TRBV30; CDR3: AWSTGGGSYNEQF